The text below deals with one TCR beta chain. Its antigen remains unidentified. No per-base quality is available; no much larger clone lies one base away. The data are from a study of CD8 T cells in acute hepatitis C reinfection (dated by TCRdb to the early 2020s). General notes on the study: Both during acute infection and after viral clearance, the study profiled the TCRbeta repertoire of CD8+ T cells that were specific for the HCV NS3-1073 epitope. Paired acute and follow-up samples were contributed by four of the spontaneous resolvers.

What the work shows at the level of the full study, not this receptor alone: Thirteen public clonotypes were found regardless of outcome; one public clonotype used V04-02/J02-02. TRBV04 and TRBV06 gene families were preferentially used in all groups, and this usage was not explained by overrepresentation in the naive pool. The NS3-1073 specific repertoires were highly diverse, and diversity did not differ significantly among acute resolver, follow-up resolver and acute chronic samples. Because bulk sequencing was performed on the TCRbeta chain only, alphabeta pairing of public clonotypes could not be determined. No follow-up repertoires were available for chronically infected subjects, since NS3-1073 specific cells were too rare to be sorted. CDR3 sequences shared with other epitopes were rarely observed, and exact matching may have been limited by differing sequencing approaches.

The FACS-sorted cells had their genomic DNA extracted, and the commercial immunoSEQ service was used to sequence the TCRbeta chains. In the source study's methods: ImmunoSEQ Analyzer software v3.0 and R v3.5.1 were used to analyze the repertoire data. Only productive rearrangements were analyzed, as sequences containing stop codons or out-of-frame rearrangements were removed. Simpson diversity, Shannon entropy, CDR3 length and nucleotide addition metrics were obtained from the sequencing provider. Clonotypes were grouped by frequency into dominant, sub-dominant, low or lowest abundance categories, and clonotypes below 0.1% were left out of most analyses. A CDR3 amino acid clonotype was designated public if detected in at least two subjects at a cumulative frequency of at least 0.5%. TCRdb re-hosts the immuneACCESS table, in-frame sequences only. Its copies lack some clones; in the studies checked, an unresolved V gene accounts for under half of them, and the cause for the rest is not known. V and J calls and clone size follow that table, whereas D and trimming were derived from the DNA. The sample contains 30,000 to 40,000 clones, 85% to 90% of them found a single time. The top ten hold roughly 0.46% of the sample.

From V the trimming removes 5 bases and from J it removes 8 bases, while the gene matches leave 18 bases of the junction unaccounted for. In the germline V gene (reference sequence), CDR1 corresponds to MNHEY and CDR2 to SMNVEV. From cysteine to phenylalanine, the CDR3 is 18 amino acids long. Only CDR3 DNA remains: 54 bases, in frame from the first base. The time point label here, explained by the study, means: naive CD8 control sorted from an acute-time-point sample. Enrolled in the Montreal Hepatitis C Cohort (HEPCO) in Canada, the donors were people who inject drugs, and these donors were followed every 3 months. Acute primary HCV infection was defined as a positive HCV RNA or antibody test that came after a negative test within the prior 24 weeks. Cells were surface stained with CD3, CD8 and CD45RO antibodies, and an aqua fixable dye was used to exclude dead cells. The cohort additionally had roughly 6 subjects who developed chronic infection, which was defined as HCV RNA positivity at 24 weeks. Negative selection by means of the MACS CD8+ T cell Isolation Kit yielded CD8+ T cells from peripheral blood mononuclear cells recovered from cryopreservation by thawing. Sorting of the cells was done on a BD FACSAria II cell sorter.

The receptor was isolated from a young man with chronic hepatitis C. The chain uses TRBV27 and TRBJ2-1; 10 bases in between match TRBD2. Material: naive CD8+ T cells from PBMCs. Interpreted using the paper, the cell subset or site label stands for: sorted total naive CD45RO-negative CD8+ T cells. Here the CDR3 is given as CASSILDWASGRSDEQFF. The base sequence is TGTGCCAGCAGTATCTTAGATTGGGCTAGCGGGAGATCTGATGAGCAGTTCTTC.